One and the same sample provided the 14 T cell receptor beta chains below, sequenced in a study of T-cell reconstitution after alpha-beta-depleted transplantation in children. This sample's TCRbeta library carried unique molecular identifier barcodes. TCRdb itself ran the PCR reads through MiXCR, one entry per CDR3 protein. This table holds approximately 190,000 distinct CDR3 sequences, 5% to 6.5% found once. Sequenced here: PBMCs, sampled before TCRalphabeta/CD19-depleted stem cell transplant. The receptors here all came from a girl in the first two years of life with combined immunodeficiency, due to receive a stem cell transplant.

The J gene is TRBJ1-1, the V gene TRBV19; 8 bases are shared with TRBD1. Unmatched junction bases numbered 10, after V lost 6 bases and J lost 1 base. Germline assignment: CDR1 LNHDA and CDR2 SQIVND (reference sequence). The CDR3 consists of 16 residues. The CDR3 sequence: CASRRPDRGKNTEAFF. The CDR3 bases are TGTGCCAGTAGAAGGCCCGACAGGGGAAAGAACACTGAAGCTTTCTTT. Supplemented by reference TRBV19 and TRBJ1-1, the full variable domain reads DGGITQSPKYLFRKEGQNVTLSCEQNLNHDAMYWYRQDPGQGLRLIYYSQIVNDFQKGDIAEGYSVSREKKESFPLTVTSAQKNPTAFYLCASRRPDRGKNTEAFFGQGTRLTVV.

This clonotype was seen ten or more times. J is TRBJ2-1 and V is TRBV20-1, with D tentatively TRBD2 (6 bases). The CDR3 has 12 residues. Germline V gene sequence: CDR1 DFQATT, CDR2 SNEGSKA (reference sequence). V lost 3 bases to trimming and J lost 4 bases, with 7 bases between them. CDR3 amino acids: CSASSGYNEQFF. CDR3 nucleotide sequence: TGCAGTGCTAGCAGCGGGTACAATGAGCAGTTCTTC.

There are a few counts of this clonotype. The chain has TRBV4-3 and TRBJ2-6, with D possibly being TRBD2 (6 bases). There are 16 residues in the CDR3. The germline V gene encodes CDR1 LGHNA and CDR2 YSLEER. The V and J ends lost 0 bases and 3 bases respectively, with 9 bases between them. CDR3 residues: CASSQDGGYGANVLTF. As DNA, the CDR3 is TGCGCCAGCAGCCAAGATGGGGGGTATGGGGCCAACGTCCTGACTTTC.

This clonotype was seen many times. J is TRBJ2-1 and V is TRBV4-1, with D possibly TRBD2 on 6 matching bases. Per the germline V gene, CDR1 is MGHRA and CDR2 is YSYEKL. The CDR3 extends over 17 amino acids. The V and J ends lost 1 base and 0 bases respectively, with 13 bases between them. CDR3 protein: CASSQGLQTSSYNEQFF. The CDR3 coding sequence is TGCGCCAGCAGCCAAGGGCTGCAGACTAGCTCCTACAATGAGCAGTTCTTC.

This clonotype has at least ten counts. The rearrangement uses TRBV5-1 and TRBJ2-3; 14 bases line up with TRBD2. CDR3 length: 19 residues. Unmatched junction bases numbered 9, after V lost 2 bases and J lost 1 base. Looked up from germline, CDR1 is SGHRS and CDR2 is YFSETQ. CDR3 DNA: TGCGCCAGCAGCTTTAATGGACTAGCGGGGGGATTGGGCACAGATACGCAGTATTTT. Amino acids: CASSFNGLAGGLGTDTQYF.

This clonotype was seen repeatedly, ten times or more. V gene TRBV5-1 combines with J gene TRBJ2-5; TRBD1 matches 8 bases. This CDR3 region has 14 residues. Per germline, CDR1 SGHRS and CDR2 YFSETQ. After removal of 4 bases from V and 1 base from J, the junction contained 3 bases not matched to a gene. Here the CDR3 DNA reads TGCGCCAGCAGCCTTGGGACAGGCCAAGAGACCCAGTACTTC. Translated, it gives CASSLGTGQETQYF.

This clonotype was detected ten times or more. V is TRBV5-8 and J is TRBJ2-1; 14 bases match TRBD2. Losses at the gene ends were 5 bases for V and 7 bases for J; bases not matched to a gene: 5. Germline assignment: CDR1 SGHTS and CDR2 YDEGEE. This CDR3 contains 15 residues. For the CDR3, the DNA is TGTGCCAGCAGGAGGGGGACTAGCGGGAGTAATGAGCAGTTCTTC. Translation: CASRRGTSGSNEQFF.

This clonotype was detected many times. The chain carries TRBV20-1 and TRBJ2-1; 12 bases line up with TRBD2. The germline CDR1 and CDR2 sequences are DFQATT and SNEGSKA (reference sequence). Trimming cost V 0 bases and J 5 bases; bases outside gene matches: 5. This CDR3 is 16 amino acids long. The DNA for the CDR3 is TGCAGTGCTAGAGATCCCCCTAGCGGGAGGGACAATGAGCAGTTCTTC. Its translation: CSARDPPSGRDNEQFF.

The gene calls are TRBV6-4 and TRBJ2-7, with unresolved D. Germline V gives CDR1 MRHNA, CDR2 SNTAGT. CDR3 length: 14 amino acids. Trimming stripped 11 bases from V and 3 bases from J, with 20 bases between. The CDR3 loop reads CALSLVVGYYEQYF. The CDR3 region has the DNA TGTGCCCTCAGTTTGGTGGTAGGATACTACGAGCAGTACTTC.

This clonotype was recorded many times. The J gene is TRBJ1-2, the V gene TRBV20-1, with 7 bases aligning to TRBD1. The CDR3 consists of 14 residues. V trimming: 0 bases; J trimming: 8 bases; junction bases outside the gene matches: 9. The V gene's germline CDR1 is DFQATT and CDR2 SNEGSKA (reference sequence). The CDR3: CSARDPGTVDGYTF. For the CDR3, the DNA is TGCAGTGCTAGAGATCCCGGGACAGTTGACGGCTACACCTTC.

Many counts were recorded for this clonotype. V gene TRBV9 combines with J gene TRBJ1-1, with D unclear. Per the germline V gene, CDR1 is SGDLS and CDR2 is YYNGEE. With 0 bases removed from V and 0 bases from J, the gap between germline ends came to 3 bases. The CDR3 has 13 residues. Written as DNA, the CDR3 is TGTGCCAGCAGCGTAGATTTGAACACTGAAGCTTTCTTT. Encoded protein: CASSVDLNTEAFF.

This clonotype has ten or more counts. V is TRBV28 and J is TRBJ1-1; 7 nucleotides line up with TRBD1. Germline CDR1 is MDHEN and CDR2 is SYDVKM. This CDR3 has 11 residues. As DNA, the CDR3 is TGTGGGGACAGACGGAACACTGAAGCTTTCTTT. It translates to CGDRRNTEAFF. The full variable domain, in which reference TRBV28 and TRBJ1-1 provide the parts outside the CDR3, is DVKVTQSSRYLVKRTGEKVFLECVQDMDHENMFWYRQDPGLGLRLIYFSYDVKMKEKGDIPEGYSVSREKKERFSLILESASTNQTSMYLCGDRRNTEAFFGQGTRLTVV.

This clonotype was detected ten times or more. The chain carries TRBV29-1 and TRBJ2-3; 10 bases align to TRBD2. The CDR3 covers 14 residues. Germline trimming cut 4 bases from V and 3 bases from J; bases unmatched to any gene: 4. The V gene's germline CDR1 is SQVTM and CDR2 ANQGSEA. The CDR3: CSVVSGLATDTQYF. The CDR3 DNA sequence: TGCAGCGTTGTTTCGGGACTAGCGACAGATACGCAGTATTTT.

For this clonotype: This sequence may be a read error, since a much larger clone differs from it by one base. This CDR3 is missing its conserved last phenylalanine or tryptophan, likely due to a read error. The rearrangement uses TRBV9 and TRBJ2-1; 7 positions agree with TRBD1. Per germline, CDR1 SGDLS and CDR2 YYNGEE. The CDR3 totals 14 residues. The V segment lost 3 bases and the J segment 4 bases; nucleotides outside the gene matches: 4. The CDR3: CASSAGTVYNEQFY. Written as DNA, the CDR3 is TGTGCCAGCAGCGCCGGGACAGTTTACAATGAGCAGTTCTAC.